The 9 T cell receptor beta chains below all came from one sample that was sequenced in a study of early T cells in non-severe SARS-CoV-2 infection. TCRdb reprocessed the 5' RACE reads with MiXCR, giving one entry per CDR3 protein. The table records 40,000 or so distinct CDR3 sequences, around 6% of them present only once. The sequencing here drew on whole blood, taken at baseline. These receptors originate from an adult who was a healthcare worker with PCR-confirmed SARS-CoV-2 infection or an uninfected control (not recorded which).

This clonotype came up many times. The chain is built from TRBV10-3 and TRBJ1-2, with D hard to call. V was clipped by 0 bases and J by 8 bases, with 7 bases between them. Germline CDR1 is ENHRY and CDR2 is SYGVKD. The CDR3 is 12 amino acids. CDR3 amino acids: CAISESAVGYTF. The CDR3 bases are TGTGCCATCAGTGAGTCTGCTGTGGGCTACACCTTC.

The rearrangement uses TRBV5-4 and TRBJ1-6, with 7 bases fitting TRBD1. The V gene end was trimmed by 0 bases and the J gene end by 9 bases; junction bases not matched to a gene: 3. The CDR3 has 14 residues. CDR1 SGHNT and CDR2 YYREEE come from the germline V gene (reference sequence). CDR3 nucleotide sequence: TGTGCCAGCAGCTTGGGGGGACAGCTTTCACCCCTCCACTTT. It specifies CASSLGGQLSPLHF.

Many counts were recorded for this clonotype. This chain links TRBV19 with TRBJ2-3; 7 positions match TRBD1. There are 13 residues in the CDR3. V was clipped by 11 bases and J by 0 bases; unmatched bases: 5. CDR1 is LNHDA, CDR2 SQIVND, per germline (reference sequence). The CDR3 DNA reads TGTGCCGCCGGGACAGAAAGCACAGATACGCAGTATTTT. As protein: CAAGTESTDTQYF.

This clonotype was seen ten or more times. The rearrangement links TRBV12-3 or TRBV12-4 to TRBJ1-2; D is possibly TRBD1 (5 bases). With 0 bases removed from V and 2 bases from J, the gap between germline ends came to 10 bases. This CDR3 spans 15 amino acids. In DNA form, the CDR3 reads TGTGCCAGCAGTTTAGCGGAGGCAGGGAACTATGGCTACACCTTC. Residues: CASSLAEAGNYGYTF.

This clonotype has a count of ten or more. The chain recombines TRBV29-1 with TRBJ2-1; D not resolved. The CDR3 is 11 residues long. Looked up from germline, CDR1 is SQVTM and CDR2 is ANQGSEA. The ends were cut back, 4 bases at V and 9 bases at J, with 10 bases in the middle. The CDR3 DNA reads TGCAGCGTTGGGGCCCTGGGTGAGCAGTTCTTC. This codes for CSVGALGEQFF.

In its sample, this clonotype was seen many times. The chain recombines TRBV7-9 with TRBJ2-7; unclear D gene. This CDR3 has 11 residues. Germline V lookup: CDR1 SEHNR, CDR2 FQNEAQ (reference sequence). V shed 2 bases and J shed 4 bases, with 3 bases lying between them. CDR3: CASSLSYEQYF. In DNA form, the CDR3 reads TGTGCCAGCAGCTTATCTTACGAGCAGTACTTC.

This clonotype was detected many times. The chain combines TRBV29-1 with TRBJ1-2; D is unresolved. Germline values: CDR1 SQVTM, CDR2 ANQGSEA. V shed 4 bases and J shed 2 bases, with 11 bases lying between them. The CDR3 length is 13 residues. In nucleotides, the CDR3 is TGCAGCGTTGTCTTTCGTTCGAACTATGGCTACACCTTC. Translation: CSVVFRSNYGYTF.

The V gene is TRBV6-1, the J gene TRBJ1-3, with 9 bases identical to TRBD1. Germline lookup yields CDR1 MNHNS and CDR2 SASEGT. The trim removed 8 bases at V and 6 bases at J, leaving 8 bases unmatched. This CDR3 comprises 14 residues. The DNA for the CDR3 is TGTGCCAGCGATACTGGGGACAGGGCAAACACCATATATTTT. Its protein is CASDTGDRANTIYF.

Many counts were recorded for this clonotype. The chain links TRBV24-1 to TRBJ1-1, with 7 bases that match TRBD1. Germline CDR1 and CDR2: KGHDR and SFDVKD. V was clipped by 2 bases and J by 12 bases; unmatched bases: 11. This CDR3 has 14 amino acids. The CDR3 reads CATSDSQYRGETFF. DNA for the CDR3: TGTGCCACCAGTGATTCTCAATACAGGGGTGAGACTTTCTTT.